This entry lists 3 T cell receptor beta chains sequenced from one sample in a study of immune characterization of retroperitoneal liposarcoma. TCRdb independently ran MiXCR on the PCR reads; one entry per CDR3 protein. This sample carries around 10,000 distinct CDR3 sequences, 45% to 55% of them seen once, and the ten largest clones take less than 11%. Sequenced material: tumor tissue. The receptor source for this set is a female donor with retroperitoneal liposarcoma.

This chain uses TRBV27 with TRBJ2-3; 10 bases fit TRBD1. This CDR3 has 13 amino acids. Germline CDR1 reads MNHEY; CDR2 reads SMNVEV (reference sequence). After removal of 5 bases from V and 11 bases from J, the junction contained 7 bases not matched to a gene. The CDR3 spells CASSPSRDRGQYF. The CDR3 DNA reads TGTGCCAGCAGTCCATCCCGGGACAGGGGGCAGTATTTT.

This clonotype has only a few counts. The chain recombines TRBV27 with TRBJ2-5, with 7 bases aligning to TRBD1. Per the germline V gene, CDR1 is MNHEY and CDR2 is SMNVEV (reference sequence). The CDR3 is 13 amino acids. V dropped 6 bases and J dropped 11; count of bases not matched to a gene: 12. CDR3 region: CASRTGATNEQYF. The CDR3 DNA reads TGTGCCAGCAGAACAGGGGCCACTAATGAGCAGTACTTC.

The rearrangement links TRBV10-2 to TRBJ2-1, with 7 bases fitting TRBD1. The CDR3 sequence is 15 residues long. CDR1 is WSHSY and CDR2 is SAAADI in the germline V gene. V gave up 7 bases and J gave up 10 bases; unmatched junction bases: 16. CDR3 coding DNA: TGCGCCAGCACGACAGGGCTCGGAACATCCTACGAGCAGTTCTTC. It specifies CASTTGLGTSYEQFF.